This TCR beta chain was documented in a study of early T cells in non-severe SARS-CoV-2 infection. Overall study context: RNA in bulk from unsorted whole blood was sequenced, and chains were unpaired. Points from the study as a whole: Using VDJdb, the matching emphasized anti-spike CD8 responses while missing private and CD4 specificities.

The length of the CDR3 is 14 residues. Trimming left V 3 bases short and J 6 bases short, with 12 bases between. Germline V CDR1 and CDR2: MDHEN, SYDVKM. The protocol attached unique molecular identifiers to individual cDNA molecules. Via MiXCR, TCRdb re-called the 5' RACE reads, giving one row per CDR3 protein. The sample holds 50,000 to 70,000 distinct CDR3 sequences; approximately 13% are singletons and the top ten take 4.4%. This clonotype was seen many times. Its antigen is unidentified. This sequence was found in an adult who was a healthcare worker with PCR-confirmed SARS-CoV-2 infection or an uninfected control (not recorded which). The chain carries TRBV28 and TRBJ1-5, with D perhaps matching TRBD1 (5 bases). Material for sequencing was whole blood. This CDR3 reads CASSLGGVRQPQHF. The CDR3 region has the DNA TGTGCCAGCAGTTTGGGGGGGGTGCGTCAGCCCCAGCATTTT.